The source of this T cell receptor beta chain is a study of identical twins' blood T cells. Study results and limitations: Twin repertoire similarity may partly reflect shared environment.

Per the authors' pipeline: Per-library CDR3 reads ranged about 2 to 3.6 million; clonotypes, ~100,000 to ~550,000. TCRdb used MiXCR to reprocess the 5' RACE reads, holding one entry per CDR3 protein. The V and J calls reflect TCRdb's pipeline rather than the authors' work. The sample includes hundreds of thousands of distinct CDR3 sequences, 25% to 35% of them seen just once. Germline lookup yields CDR1 SNHLY and CDR2 FYNNEI. V was shortened by 10 bases and J by 6 bases, with 20 bases between the two germline ends. The CDR3 consists of 14 residues. A word on this clonotype: Its antigen remains unknown.

Donors were six healthy women in three monozygous twin pairs. All three twin pairs grew up together with likely shared infections and vaccines. This TCR derives from a woman aged 18 to 55 in good health. The sequenced material came from PBMCs. The chain joins TRBV2 to TRBJ2-3; D gene ambiguous. CDR3 coding DNA: TGTGCCACCAAAGGACCCACCTCCGGGGATACGCAGTATTTT. Translation gives CATKGPTSGDTQYF. Filled out from reference TRBV2 and TRBJ2-3, the complete variable domain reads EPEVTQTPSHQVTQMGQEVILRCVPISNHLYFYWYRQILGQKVEFLVSFYNNEISEKSEIFDDQFSVERPDGSNFTLKIRSTKLEDSAMYFCATKGPTSGDTQYFGPGTRLTVL.